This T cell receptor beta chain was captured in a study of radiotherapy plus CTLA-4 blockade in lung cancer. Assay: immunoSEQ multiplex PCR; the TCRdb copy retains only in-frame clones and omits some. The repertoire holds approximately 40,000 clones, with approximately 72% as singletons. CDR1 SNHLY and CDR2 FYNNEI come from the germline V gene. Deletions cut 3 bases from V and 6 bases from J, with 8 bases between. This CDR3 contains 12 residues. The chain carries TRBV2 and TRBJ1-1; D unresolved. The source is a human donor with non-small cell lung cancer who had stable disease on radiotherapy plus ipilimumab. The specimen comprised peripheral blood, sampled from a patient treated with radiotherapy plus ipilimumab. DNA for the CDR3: TGTGCCAGCAGTGAGTTCCGGTCTGAAGCTTTCTTT. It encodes CASSEFRSEAFF.